This paragraph reports one TCR beta chain. Its antigen is unknown. This record comes from a study of OX40 agonist ivuxolimab in advanced cancers. Study-wide findings and caveats: Normalized T-cell clonal expansion was also low in a subset of nonresponders.

The repertoire was sequenced with immunoSEQ multiplex PCR; TCRdb's copy has only in-frame clones and lacks some. The sample holds around 60,000 clones, 86% seen once. Specimen: CD4+ or CD8+ T cells sorted from blood, collected in a trial of the OX40 agonist ivuxolimab. The TCR comes from an adult with an advanced solid tumor such as melanoma, head and neck, liver or kidney cancer.

This chain's CDR3 is CASNGGLARQETQYF. The CDR3 DNA reads as TGTGCCTCCAACGGGGGACTAGCGCGCCAAGAGACCCAGTACTTC. The chain joins TRBV2 to TRBJ2-5; TRBD2 matches at 10 bases. The germline V gene has CDR1 SNHLY and CDR2 FYNNEI. V lost 11 bases, J lost 1 base, and 10 bases stayed unmatched. This CDR3 spans 15 amino acids.